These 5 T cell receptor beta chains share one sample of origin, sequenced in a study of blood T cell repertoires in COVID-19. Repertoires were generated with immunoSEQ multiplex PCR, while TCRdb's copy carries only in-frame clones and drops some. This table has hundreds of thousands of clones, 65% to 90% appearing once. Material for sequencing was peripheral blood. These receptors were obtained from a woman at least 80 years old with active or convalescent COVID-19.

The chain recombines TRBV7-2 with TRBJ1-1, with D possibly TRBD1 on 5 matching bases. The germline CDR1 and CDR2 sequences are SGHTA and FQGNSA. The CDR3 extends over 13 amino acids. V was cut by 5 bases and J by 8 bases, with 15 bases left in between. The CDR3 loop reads CASSQNAGEEAFF. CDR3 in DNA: TGTGCCAGCAGCCAGAATGCGGGGGAAGAAGCTTTCTTT.

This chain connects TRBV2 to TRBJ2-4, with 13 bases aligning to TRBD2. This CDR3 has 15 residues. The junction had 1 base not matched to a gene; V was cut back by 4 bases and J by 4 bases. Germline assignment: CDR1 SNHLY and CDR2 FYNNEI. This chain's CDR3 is CASSALAGGKNIQYF. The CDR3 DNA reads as TGTGCCAGCAGTGCACTAGCGGGAGGGAAAAACATTCAGTACTTC.

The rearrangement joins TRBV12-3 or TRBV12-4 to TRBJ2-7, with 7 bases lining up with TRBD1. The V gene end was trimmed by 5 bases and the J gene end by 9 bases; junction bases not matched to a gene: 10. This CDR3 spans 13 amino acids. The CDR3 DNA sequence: TGTGCCAGCAGTCGAGGGACAGCGTCCGGGCAGTACTTC. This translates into CASSRGTASGQYF.

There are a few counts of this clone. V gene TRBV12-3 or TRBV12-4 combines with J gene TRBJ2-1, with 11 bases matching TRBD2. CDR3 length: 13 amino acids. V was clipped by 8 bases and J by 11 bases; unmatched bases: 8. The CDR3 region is CASSERTSGQQFF. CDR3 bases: TGTGCCAGCTCCGAAAGGACTAGCGGGCAGCAGTTCTTC.

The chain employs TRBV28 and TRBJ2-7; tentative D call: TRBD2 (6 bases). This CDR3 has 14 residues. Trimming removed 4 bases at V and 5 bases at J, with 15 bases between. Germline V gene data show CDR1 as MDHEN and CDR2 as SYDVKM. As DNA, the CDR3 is TGTGCCAGCAGTTCCGGGACTCCCCCCAACGAGCAGTACTTC. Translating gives CASSSGTPPNEQYF.